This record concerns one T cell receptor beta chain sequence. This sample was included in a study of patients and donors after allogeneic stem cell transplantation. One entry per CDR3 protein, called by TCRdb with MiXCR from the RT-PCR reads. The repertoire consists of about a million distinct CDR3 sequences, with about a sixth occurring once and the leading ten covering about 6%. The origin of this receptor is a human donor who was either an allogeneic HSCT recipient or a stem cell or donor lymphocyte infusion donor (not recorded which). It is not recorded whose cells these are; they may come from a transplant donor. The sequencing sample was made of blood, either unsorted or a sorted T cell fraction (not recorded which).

The CDR3: CSVSTGVYEQYF. The CDR3 DNA reads TGCAGCGTTTCGACAGGGGTCTACGAGCAGTACTTC. This chain links TRBV29-1 with TRBJ2-7, with 8 bases lining up with TRBD1. Per the germline V gene, CDR1 is SQVTM and CDR2 is ANQGSEA. The CDR3 extends over 12 amino acids. Trimming removed 5 bases from V and 3 bases from J; junction bases left unmatched: 3.